This T cell receptor beta chain was observed in a study of Ad26.COV2.S vaccination and SARS-CoV-2 variants. As for the study in general: The study gave Ad26.COV2.S intramuscularly, once or twice 56 days apart.

Treatment described: about 20 received Ad26.COV2.S at low or high dose, single or two shots; about 5 received placebo; per-sample allocation not given. The samples date from day 63 after the first vaccine or placebo injection. Libraries were prepared by immunoSEQ multiplex PCR; TCRdb keeps only in-frame clonotypes and omits some of them. The table records about 420,000 clones, 88% of them present only once. The V segment lost 5 bases and the J segment 16 bases; nucleotides outside the gene matches: 16. Germline V lookup: CDR1 LNHDA, CDR2 SQIVND (reference sequence). This CDR3 spans 14 amino acids. Regarding this clone: As yet, its antigen is unknown.

Points from the study as a whole: People who got the vaccine had more spike-specific TCR breadth than people who got placebo. Measurement of non-spike TCR breadth gave similar results in vaccine and placebo recipients.

This receptor was obtained from a person between 18 and 60 years old who received the Ad26.COV2.S COVID-19 vaccine or a placebo. V and J are TRBV19 and TRBJ2-4; TRBD1 aligns across 8 bases. Sequencing used peripheral blood, obtained in a trial of Ad26.COV2.S vaccine versus placebo. The CDR3 coding sequence is TGTGCCAGTAGTGGGTCCGACAGGGGTCCTCCACGATACTTC. It encodes CASSGSDRGPPRYF.